These 12 T cell receptor beta chains were sequenced from one sample in a study of blood T cell repertoires in COVID-19. The assay was immunoSEQ multiplex PCR, and TCRdb's table has in-frame clones only and misses some. This table holds about 140,000 clones, 85% to 90% found once. What was sequenced was peripheral blood. The receptors derive from a man over 45 with active COVID-19.

J is TRBJ2-7 and V is TRBV11-2; a possible D gene is TRBD1 (5 bases). Germline V lookup: CDR1 SGHAT, CDR2 FQNNGV. The CDR3 extends over 14 amino acids. Trimming removed 3 bases from V and 0 bases from J, with 9 bases in between. In DNA form, the CDR3 reads TGTGCCAGCAGCTTTGTGCAGGGCTCCTACGAGCAGTACTTC. Its protein product is CASSFVQGSYEQYF.

V usage is TRBV5-1 and J usage is TRBJ2-1, with 12 bases matching TRBD2. Germline values: CDR1 SGHRS, CDR2 YFSETQ. J gave up 6 bases and V 5 bases, and 6 bases lay outside the gene matches. The CDR3 spans 15 residues. The chain's CDR3 is CASRPTSGGPNEQFF. In DNA, the CDR3 is TGCGCCAGCAGGCCCACTAGCGGGGGGCCCAATGAGCAGTTCTTC.

Only one count was recorded for this clone. The genes are TRBV5-6 and TRBJ2-7, with 9 bases lining up with TRBD1. V lost 2 bases, J lost 3 bases, and 6 bases stayed unmatched. CDR1 is SGHDT, CDR2 YYEEEE, per germline. The CDR3 consists of 15 residues. CDR3 bases: TGTGCCAGCAGCTTTCCGGGACAGGGTTTCTACGAGCAGTACTTC. Protein sequence: CASSFPGQGFYEQYF.

The CDR3 sequence is CASSSLTPNTQYF. DNA for the CDR3: TGTGCCAGCAGTTCCCTGACTCCGAATACGCAGTATTTT. The chain recombines TRBV28 with TRBJ2-3; D call uncertain. The V gene lost 4 bases and the J gene lost 7 bases, with 12 bases spanning the gap. Germline V CDR1 and CDR2: MDHEN, SYDVKM. The CDR3 totals 13 residues.

This chain links TRBV11-2 with TRBJ2-1, with 9 bases aligning to TRBD2. The CDR3 length is 15 residues. Trimming took 4 bases from V and 7 from J; bases not matched to a gene: 8. Germline loops: CDR1 SGHAT, CDR2 FQNNGV. CDR3 in amino acids: CASSSSVAGENEQFF. The CDR3 coding sequence is TGTGCCAGCAGCTCCTCGGTAGCGGGGGAGAATGAGCAGTTCTTC.

This CDR3 reads CASSWTSEGSPTQETQYF. The CDR3 nucleotides read TGTGCCAGCAGCTGGACTAGCGAAGGTTCGCCTACCCAAGAGACCCAGTACTTC. This chain uses TRBV2 with TRBJ2-5, with 9 bases that match TRBD2. The CDR3 loop spans 18 amino acids. The germline gives CDR1 SNHLY, CDR2 FYNNEI. Trimming took 6 bases from V and 1 from J; bases not matched to a gene: 15.

This sequence joins TRBV10-3 and TRBJ2-6; 10 bases map to TRBD1. Unmatched junction bases numbered 2, after V lost 0 bases and J lost 3 bases. The CDR3 covers 17 residues. Germline CDR1 reads ENHRY; CDR2 reads SYGVKD. CDR3 nucleotides: TGTGCCATCAGTGAGTCTGACAGGGGGCGTGGGGCCAACGTCCTGACTTTC. This translates into CAISESDRGRGANVLTF.

The rearrangement uses TRBV5-1 and TRBJ2-3; 14 bases match TRBD2. Trimming at V came to 4 bases and at J to 5 bases, leaving 6 bases not matched to a gene. The CDR3 sequence is 16 residues long. From germline, CDR1 is SGHRS and CDR2 YFSETQ. The DNA of the CDR3 is TGCGCCAGCAGCGTGGGAGGACTAGCGGGAGGAGATACGCAGTATTTT. Amino acids: CASSVGGLAGGDTQYF.

The chain carries TRBV7-6 and TRBJ2-3; 10 nucleotides agree with TRBD1. Per the germline V gene, CDR1 is SGHVS and CDR2 is FNYEAQ. V was pared by 5 bases and J by 3 bases, with 5 bases of the junction left unmatched. The CDR3 covers 15 residues. CDR3 sequence (DNA): TGTGCCAGCAGCCCCGGACAGGGGGGGACAGATACGCAGTATTTT. Translating it yields CASSPGQGGTDTQYF.

V and J are TRBV6-5 and TRBJ2-5, with a weak D call TRBD1 (5 bases). The CDR3 spans 12 residues. Trimming took off 4 bases at V and 7 bases at J, with 10 bases between the two ends. Germline CDR1 reads MNHEY; CDR2 reads SVGAGI. CDR3 nucleotide sequence: TGTGCCAGCAGTTTTGGGGCGACGACCCAGTACTTC. Its translation is CASSFGATTQYF.

The chain has TRBV10-3 and TRBJ1-1, with D possibly being TRBD1 (5 bases). V shed 7 bases and J shed 5 bases, with 23 bases lying between them. The length of the CDR3 is 16 residues. Germline V lookup: CDR1 ENHRY, CDR2 SYGVKD. The CDR3 spells CAITDNPPGVGTEAFF. Written as DNA, the CDR3 is TGTGCCATCACTGATAATCCACCGGGGGTTGGGACTGAAGCTTTCTTT.

The V call is TRBV19, the J call TRBJ1-4, with 8 bases lining up with TRBD1. The germline V gene encodes CDR1 LNHDA and CDR2 SQIVND (reference sequence). With 3 bases clipped from V and 0 bases from J, the junction kept 6 bases outside the gene matches. The CDR3 is 17 amino acids. The CDR3 nucleotides are TGTGCCAGTAGTATGGGACAGGTATATGCAACTAATGAAAAACTGTTTTTT. This codes for CASSMGQVYATNEKLFF.